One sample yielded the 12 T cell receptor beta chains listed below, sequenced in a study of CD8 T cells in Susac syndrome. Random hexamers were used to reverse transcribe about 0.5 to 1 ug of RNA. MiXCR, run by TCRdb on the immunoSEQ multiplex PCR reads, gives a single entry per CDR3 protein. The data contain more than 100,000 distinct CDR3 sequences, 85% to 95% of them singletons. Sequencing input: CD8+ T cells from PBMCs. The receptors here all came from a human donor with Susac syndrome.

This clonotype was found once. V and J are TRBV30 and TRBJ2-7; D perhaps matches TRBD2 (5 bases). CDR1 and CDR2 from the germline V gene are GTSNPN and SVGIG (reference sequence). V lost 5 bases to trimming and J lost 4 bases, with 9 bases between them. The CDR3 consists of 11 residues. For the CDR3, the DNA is TGTGCCTGGGGAGGTGAATACGAGCAGTACTTC. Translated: CAWGGEYEQYF.

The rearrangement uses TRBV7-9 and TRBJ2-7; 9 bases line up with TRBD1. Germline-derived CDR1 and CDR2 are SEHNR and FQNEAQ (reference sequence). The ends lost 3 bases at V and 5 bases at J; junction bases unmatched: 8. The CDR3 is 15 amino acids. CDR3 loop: CASSFGTGLIDEQYF. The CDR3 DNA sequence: TGTGCCAGCAGCTTCGGGACAGGGTTAATCGACGAGCAGTACTTC. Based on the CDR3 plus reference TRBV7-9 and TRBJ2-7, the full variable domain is DTGVSQNPRHKITKRGQNVTFRCDPISEHNRLYWYRQTLGQGPEFLTYFQNEAQLEKSRLLSDRFSAERPKGSFSTLEIQRTEQGDSAMYLCASSFGTGLIDEQYFGPGTRLTVT.

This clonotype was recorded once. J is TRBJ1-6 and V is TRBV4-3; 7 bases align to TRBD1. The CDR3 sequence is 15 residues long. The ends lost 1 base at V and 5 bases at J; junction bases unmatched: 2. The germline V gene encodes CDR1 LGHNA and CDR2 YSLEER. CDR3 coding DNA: TGCGCCAGCAGCCAAGTGGGACAGAATAATTCACCCCTCCACTTT. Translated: CASSQVGQNNSPLHF.

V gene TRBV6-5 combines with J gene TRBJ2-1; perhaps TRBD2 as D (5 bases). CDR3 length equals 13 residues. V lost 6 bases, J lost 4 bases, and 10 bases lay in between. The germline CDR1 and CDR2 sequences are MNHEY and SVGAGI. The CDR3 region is CASSSRGYNEQFF. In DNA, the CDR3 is TGTGCCAGCAGCTCAAGAGGGTACAATGAGCAGTTCTTC.

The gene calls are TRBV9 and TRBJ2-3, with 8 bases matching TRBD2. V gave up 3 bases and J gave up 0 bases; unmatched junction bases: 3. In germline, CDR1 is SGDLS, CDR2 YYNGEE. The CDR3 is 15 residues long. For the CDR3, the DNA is TGTGCCAGCAGCGCGAGCGGGGGCAGCACAGATACGCAGTATTTT. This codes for CASSASGGSTDTQYF.

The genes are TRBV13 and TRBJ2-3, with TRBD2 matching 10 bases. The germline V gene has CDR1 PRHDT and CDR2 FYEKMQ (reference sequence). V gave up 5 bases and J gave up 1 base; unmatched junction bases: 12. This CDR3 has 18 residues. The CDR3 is CASSPSGAGGTRTDTQYF. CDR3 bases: TGTGCCAGCAGCCCCTCCGGAGCGGGGGGGACACGCACAGATACGCAGTATTTT.

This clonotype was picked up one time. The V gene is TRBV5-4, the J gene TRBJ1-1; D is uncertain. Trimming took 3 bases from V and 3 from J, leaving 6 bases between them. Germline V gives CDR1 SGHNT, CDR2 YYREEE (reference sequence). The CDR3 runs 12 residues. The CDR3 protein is CASSWEDTEAFF. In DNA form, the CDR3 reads TGTGCCAGCAGCTGGGAGGACACTGAAGCTTTCTTT.

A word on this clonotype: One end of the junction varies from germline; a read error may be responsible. CDR3 loop: CASSRPGLAGGLNF. Written as DNA, the CDR3 is TGTGCCAGCAGCCGGCCCGGACTAGCGGGGGGCCTTAACTTC. The chain couples TRBV7-9 to TRBJ2-5, with 14 bases aligning to TRBD2. The CDR3 consists of 14 residues. Germline V lookup: CDR1 SEHNR, CDR2 FQNEAQ (reference sequence).

For the CDR3, the DNA is TGTGCCAGCAGCTTCGGCCAGGGCCTACGGAACCAAGAGACCCAGTACTTC. Translation gives CASSFGQGLRNQETQYF. This chain joins TRBV5-4 and TRBJ2-5; the D gene is possibly TRBD1 (5 bases). CDR3 length: 17 amino acids. Per germline, CDR1 SGHNT and CDR2 YYREEE (reference sequence). V dropped 2 bases and J dropped 0 bases, with 17 bases sitting between them.

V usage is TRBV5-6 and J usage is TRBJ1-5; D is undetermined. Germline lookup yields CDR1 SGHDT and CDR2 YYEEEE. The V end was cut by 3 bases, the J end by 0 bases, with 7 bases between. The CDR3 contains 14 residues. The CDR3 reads CASSSSYSNQPQHF. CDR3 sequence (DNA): TGTGCCAGCAGCTCGTCCTATAGCAATCAGCCCCAGCATTTT.

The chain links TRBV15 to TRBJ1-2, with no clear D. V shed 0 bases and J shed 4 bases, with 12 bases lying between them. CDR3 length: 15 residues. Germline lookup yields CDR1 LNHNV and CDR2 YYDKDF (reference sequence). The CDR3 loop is CATSRDDGVLYGYTF. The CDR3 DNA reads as TGTGCCACCAGCAGAGATGACGGAGTCCTCTATGGCTACACCTTC.

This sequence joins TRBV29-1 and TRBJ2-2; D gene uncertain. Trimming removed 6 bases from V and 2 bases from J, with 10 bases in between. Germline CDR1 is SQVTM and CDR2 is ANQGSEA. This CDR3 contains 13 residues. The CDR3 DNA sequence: TGCAGCGTCCCTACTACCAACACCGGGGAGCTGTTTTTT. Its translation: CSVPTTNTGELFF.